These 27 T cell receptor beta chains came from one sample sequenced in a study of shared clonotypes between healthy human individuals. Assay used: immunoSEQ multiplex PCR; TCRdb lists only in-frame clones, some missing. Of roughly 1,000,000 clones listed, approximately 80% are singletons. Sequencing was performed on memory CD4+ T cells from PBMCs. As for subset: CD45RA-negative fraction. Source of these receptors: a man aged 18 to 30 in good health. Some clones in this sample may be carry-over from other donors' samples.

This clone was recorded only once. This chain connects TRBV5-1 to TRBJ2-2; TRBD1 is a possible D gene (5 bases). The CDR3 runs 15 residues. V was clipped by 4 bases and J by 5 bases, with 15 bases between them. Germline V lookup: CDR1 SGHRS, CDR2 YFSETQ. As DNA, the CDR3 is TGCGCCAGCAGCCCCCTCACCCCAGGGACCGGGGAGCTGTTTTTT. Encoded protein: CASSPLTPGTGELFF.

In DNA, the CDR3 is TGCGCCAGCAGCTCCCGGACAGTAATCACTGAGCAGTTCTTC. Translation: CASSSRTVITEQFF. The chain links TRBV5-1 to TRBJ2-1; D is perhaps TRBD1 (6 bases). The V end lost 3 bases, the J end lost 9 bases, and 16 bases lay between the germline ends. In germline, CDR1 is SGHRS, CDR2 YFSETQ. This CDR3 has 14 residues.

The chain employs TRBV7-9 and TRBJ2-3, with D possibly being TRBD2 (5 bases). Trimming took off 5 bases at V and 1 base at J, with 7 bases between the two ends. CDR3 length: 13 amino acids. Germline-derived CDR1 and CDR2 are SEHNR and FQNEAQ (reference sequence). CDR3 protein: CASSQRGTDTQYF. For the CDR3, the DNA is TGTGCCAGCAGCCAGAGGGGCACAGATACGCAGTATTTT.

The chain couples TRBV28 to TRBJ2-2; TRBD2 matches 10 bases. The germline gives CDR1 MDHEN, CDR2 SYDVKM. V was clipped by 6 bases and J by 6 bases; unmatched bases: 7. CDR3 length: 15 residues. In DNA, the CDR3 is TGTGCCAGCAGGCAAGCGGGAGGGAAGGCCGGGGAGCTGTTTTTT. Translating it yields CASRQAGGKAGELFF.

The chain employs TRBV5-1 and TRBJ2-1, with 8 bases that match TRBD2. Trimming cost V 4 bases and J 6 bases; bases outside gene matches: 12. CDR3 length: 16 residues. The V gene's germline CDR1 is SGHRS and CDR2 YFSETQ. For the CDR3, the DNA is TGCGCCAGCAGCCTCCCTGCCGCGGGGGGTTTCAATGAGCAGTTCTTC. Translation: CASSLPAAGGFNEQFF.

The rearrangement uses TRBV25-1 and TRBJ1-1; tentative D call: TRBD1 (6 bases). In germline, CDR1 is MGHDK, CDR2 SYGVNS. This CDR3 region has 14 residues. V was cut by 7 bases and J by 5 bases, with 17 bases left in between. The CDR3 spells CASIKRGAQTEAFF. CDR3 DNA: TGTGCCAGCATTAAACGGGGGGCGCAAACTGAAGCTTTCTTT.

This clone was recorded only once. J is TRBJ2-2 and V is TRBV4-2, with 8 bases lining up with TRBD2. Germline CDR1 and CDR2: LGHNA and YNFKEQ. V dropped 4 bases and J dropped 5; count of bases not matched to a gene: 21. CDR3 length equals 20 residues. This chain's CDR3 is CASSRQLITSGGRTTGELFF. For the CDR3, the DNA is TGTGCCAGCAGCCGACAACTCATTACTAGCGGCGGCCGGACAACCGGGGAGCTGTTTTTT.

This clone was detected only once. The rearrangement links TRBV7-9 to TRBJ1-3; possibly TRBD1 for D (6 bases). Germline V gene sequence: CDR1 SEHNR, CDR2 FQNEAQ (reference sequence). With 8 bases removed from V and 0 bases from J, the gap between germline ends came to 14 bases. The CDR3 contains 15 residues. CDR3: CASGPTGGSGNTIYF. CDR3 nucleotides: TGTGCCAGCGGCCCGACAGGAGGCTCTGGAAACACCATATATTTT.

On this clone itself: One end of the junction fails to match germline, which may point to a read error. The chain combines TRBV20-1 with TRBJ1-5, with no clear D. CDR1 DFQATT and CDR2 SNEGSKA come from the germline V gene (reference sequence). This CDR3 has 10 amino acids. The CDR3 is CSASYQPQHF. The CDR3 DNA sequence: TGCAGTGCTAGCTATCAGCCCCAGCATTTT.

The V call is TRBV28, the J call TRBJ2-7, with TRBD1 matching 8 bases. The germline CDR1 and CDR2 sequences are MDHEN and SYDVKM. This CDR3 region has 15 residues. Trimming removed 6 bases from V and 0 bases from J; junction bases left unmatched: 7. The CDR3 is CASRTDRGSSYEQYF. The DNA of the CDR3 is TGTGCCAGCAGGACAGACAGGGGTAGCTCCTACGAGCAGTACTTC.

This chain connects TRBV29-1 to TRBJ1-2; D is perhaps TRBD1 (5 bases). From germline, CDR1 is SQVTM and CDR2 ANQGSEA. The CDR3 has 12 residues. V lost 3 bases and J lost 8, with 13 bases in between. CDR3 nucleotide sequence: TGCAGCGTTGAGGGGCAGTCCTTAGGCTACACCTTC. Protein sequence: CSVEGQSLGYTF.

The rearrangement links TRBV29-1 to TRBJ2-2, with 9 nucleotides matching TRBD1. Germline V gene lookup returns CDR1 SQVTM and CDR2 ANQGSEA. The CDR3 covers 13 residues. The V gene end was trimmed by 6 bases and the J gene end by 4 bases; junction bases not matched to a gene: 3. The CDR3: CSVRTGVTGELFF. CDR3 bases: TGCAGCGTGAGGACAGGGGTCACCGGGGAGCTGTTTTTT.

The J gene is TRBJ2-5, the V gene TRBV6-1; weak D call: TRBD2 (5 bases). The CDR3 runs 11 residues. Germline values: CDR1 MNHNS, CDR2 SASEGT. V lost 4 bases to trimming and J lost 5 bases, with 5 bases between them. CDR3 in amino acids: CASSGRETQYF. The DNA of the CDR3 is TGTGCCAGCAGTGGGAGGGAGACCCAGTACTTC.

This chain joins TRBV25-1 and TRBJ2-7; tentative D call: TRBD2 (5 bases). The germline V gene encodes CDR1 MGHDK and CDR2 SYGVNS. Trimming cost V 4 bases and J 3 bases, with 10 bases left between them. The CDR3 contains 13 residues. CDR3 DNA sequence: TGTGCCAGCAGTGCGGGGATCGGCTACGAGCAGTACTTC. Its protein is CASSAGIGYEQYF.

CDR3 in DNA: TGCGCCAGCAGCCCGGATTGGGCTAGCGGATCAGATACGCAGTATTTT. It yields the protein CASSPDWASGSDTQYF. V is TRBV4-3 and J is TRBJ2-3; 7 nucleotides match TRBD2. The CDR3 extends over 16 amino acids. Germline lookup yields CDR1 LGHNA and CDR2 YSLEER. V lost 4 bases to trimming and J lost 4 bases; unmatched junction nucleotides: 11.

CDR3 residues: CASSRGTGQETQYF. The CDR3 bases are TGCGCCAGCAGCCGAGGGACAGGACAAGAGACCCAGTACTTC. The rearrangement uses TRBV5-1 and TRBJ2-5, with 8 bases that match TRBD1. The CDR3 has 14 amino acids. Per the germline V gene, CDR1 is SGHRS and CDR2 is YFSETQ. With 4 bases clipped from V and 2 bases from J, the junction kept 4 bases outside the gene matches. Full variable domain (rest looked up from reference TRBV5-1 and TRBJ2-5): KAGVTQTPRYLIKTRGQQVTLSCSPISGHRSVSWYQQTPGQGLQFLFEYFSETQRNKGNFPGRFSGRQFSNSRSEMNVSTLELGDSALYLCASSRGTGQETQYFGPGTRLLVL.

The table lists this clone with a few counts. The genes are TRBV7-8 and TRBJ1-5; possible D gene TRBD1, 5 bases. V was cut by 1 base and J by 4 bases, with 14 bases left in between. Germline CDR1 reads SGHVS; CDR2 reads FQNEAQ. The CDR3 is 16 amino acids. The chain's CDR3 is CASSLGSRGGNQPQHF. Written as DNA, the CDR3 is TGTGCCAGCAGCTTAGGTTCAAGGGGAGGAAATCAGCCCCAGCATTTT.

V is TRBV18 and J is TRBJ2-1; weak D call: TRBD1 (6 bases). V was trimmed by 3 bases and J by 12 bases, leaving 15 bases between them. The V gene's germline CDR1 is KGHSH and CDR2 LQKENI. This CDR3 has 13 amino acids. Here the CDR3 DNA reads TGTGCCAGCTCACCTTCCGAGGGGGTTGGGCAGTTCTTC. It yields the protein CASSPSEGVGQFF.

The genes are TRBV6-6 and TRBJ2-5; D is unclear. CDR1 and CDR2 (germline): MNHNY, SVGAGI (reference sequence). The V end lost 2 bases, the J end lost 5 bases, and 9 bases lay between the germline ends. The CDR3 sequence is 13 residues long. The CDR3 DNA is TGTGCCAGCAGTTACCCCCCAGAGGAGACCCAGTACTTC. Protein: CASSYPPEETQYF.

The rearrangement uses TRBV7-2 and TRBJ1-2, with 8 positions matching TRBD1. Germline V CDR1 and CDR2: SGHTA, FQGNSA. The trim removed 5 bases at V and 8 bases at J, leaving 16 bases unmatched. This CDR3 contains 16 residues. CDR3 region: CASSQGQGSLGLGYTF. CDR3 coding DNA: TGTGCCAGCAGCCAAGGACAGGGTTCATTGGGATTAGGCTACACCTTC.

V gene TRBV6-4 combines with J gene TRBJ2-5; 9 bases agree with TRBD2. V lost 2 bases to trimming and J lost 3 bases; unmatched junction nucleotides: 10. The CDR3 contains 17 residues. Germline CDR1 is MRHNA and CDR2 is SNTAGT. The chain's CDR3 is CASSDAHGTSPEETQYF. In DNA form, the CDR3 reads TGTGCCAGCAGTGACGCGCACGGGACTAGCCCTGAAGAGACCCAGTACTTC.

The sample holds a few counts of this clone. The chain combines TRBV5-1 with TRBJ1-2, with 7 bases aligning to TRBD1. Germline V lookup: CDR1 SGHRS, CDR2 YFSETQ. This CDR3 is built from 14 residues. The V and J ends lost 2 bases and 2 bases, in that order; junction bases with no gene match: 3. The CDR3: CASSFTTGNYGYTF. CDR3 sequence (DNA): TGCGCCAGCAGCTTCACGACAGGGAACTATGGCTACACCTTC.

The chain employs TRBV11-2 and TRBJ2-5; 9 nucleotides align to TRBD2. The CDR3 has 14 residues. Germline CDR1 reads SGHAT; CDR2 reads FQNNGV. The J segment lost 5 bases and the V segment lost 4 bases, leaving 5 bases of the junction unmatched. The CDR3 region has the DNA TGTGCCAGCAGCTCGGGACTAGCCCCCGAGACCCAGTACTTC. It encodes CASSSGLAPETQYF.

This clone was seen once. The chain uses TRBV10-1 and TRBJ2-1; 9 bases agree with TRBD1. The CDR3 spans 16 residues. V gave up 0 bases and J gave up 4 bases; unmatched junction bases: 4. Germline CDR1 WNHNN, CDR2 SYGVQD (reference sequence). In nucleotides, the CDR3 is TGCGCCAGCAGTGAGTCGAGTGGGACAGGGTACAATGAGCAGTTCTTC. It encodes CASSESSGTGYNEQFF.

To note about this clone: Germline and junction disagree at one end, which may indicate a read error. J is TRBJ2-5 and V is TRBV9; D ambiguous. There are 8 residues in the CDR3. Germline CDR1 and CDR2: SGDLS and YYNGEE. CDR3 amino acids: CAGHTSDF. In DNA, the CDR3 is TGTGCCGGTCACACTTCAGACTTC.

This clone turned up a few times. The chain couples TRBV6-1 to TRBJ1-2, with D maybe TRBD1 (5 bases). The CDR3 runs 11 residues. Germline V lookup: CDR1 MNHNS, CDR2 SASEGT. V lost 7 bases and J 8 bases, leaving 11 bases between the germline ends. The CDR3 reads CASTQGYGYTF. CDR3 bases: TGTGCCAGCACCCAGGGTTACGGCTACACCTTC.

V is TRBV14 and J is TRBJ2-7; D is perhaps TRBD1 or TRBD2 (5 bases each). V dropped 3 bases and J dropped 4 bases, with 13 bases sitting between them. The germline V gene encodes CDR1 SGHDN and CDR2 FVKESK. The CDR3 has 14 residues. This CDR3 reads CASSQGDGPYEQYF. The CDR3 DNA sequence: TGTGCCAGCAGCCAGGGGGACGGACCTTACGAGCAGTACTTC. Supplemented by reference TRBV14 and TRBJ2-7, the full variable domain reads EAGVTQFPSHSVIEKGQTVTLRCDPISGHDNLYWYRRVMGKEIKFLLHFVKESKQDESGMPNNRFLAERTGGTYSTLKVQPAELEDSGVYFCASSQGDGPYEQYFGPGTRLTVT.